The 21 T cell receptor beta chains in this list originate from one sample, sequenced in a study of shared clonotypes between healthy human individuals (dated by TCRdb to 2018 to 2021). Library prep was done by the immunoSEQ multiplex PCR assay. Entries here come from immuneACCESS through TCRdb and include only in-frame sequences with V and J called. Some clones fail to appear in such tables; in the studies checked, an unresolved V gene covers under half of the shortfall, and the cause of the remainder is unknown. The sample contains about 530,000 clones, approximately 79% of them found a single time. Under 15% of the sample goes to the ten largest clones. Material for sequencing was PBMCs. Receptors originate from a woman aged 40 to 55 in good health. Some clones in this sample may be carry-over from other donors' samples.

This rearrangement joins TRBV11-2 to TRBJ2-7, with TRBD1 matching over 7 bases. CDR1 is SGHAT, CDR2 FQNNGV, per germline. The length of the CDR3 is 15 residues. The J segment lost 3 bases and the V segment lost 4 bases, leaving 9 bases of the junction unmatched. CDR3 amino acids: CASSSGWDSYYEQYF. CDR3 bases: TGTGCCAGCAGCTCTGGATGGGACAGCTACTACGAGCAGTACTTC.

The DNA of the CDR3 is TGTGCCAGCAGTGGGGTAGGGGCCCCCACCGGGGAGCTGTTTTTT. This gives the protein CASSGVGAPTGELFF. This chain connects TRBV2 to TRBJ2-2; TRBD1 is a possible D gene (5 bases). The ends were cut back, 4 bases at V and 4 bases at J, with 13 bases in the middle. The germline gives CDR1 SNHLY, CDR2 FYNNEI. This CDR3 contains 15 residues.

The chain carries TRBV19 and TRBJ1-5; possibly TRBD1 for D (6 bases). CDR3 length: 14 residues. The V end was cut by 5 bases, the J end by 6 bases, with 14 bases between. Germline CDR1 is LNHDA and CDR2 is SQIVND (reference sequence). CDR3 region: CASSGRGVAQPQHF. In DNA, the CDR3 is TGTGCCAGTAGTGGAAGGGGGGTAGCTCAGCCCCAGCATTTT.

CDR3 nucleotide sequence: TGTGCCAGCAGACTACAGGGGGTCGGGGAGCTGTTTTTT. This gives the protein CASRLQGVGELFF. This chain links TRBV2 with TRBJ2-2; 8 bases fit TRBD1. This CDR3 has 13 amino acids. Losses at the gene ends were 6 bases for V and 7 bases for J; bases not matched to a gene: 4. The germline gives CDR1 SNHLY, CDR2 FYNNEI.

The V call is TRBV7-2, the J call TRBJ2-7; 9 bases fit TRBD1. The J segment lost 4 bases and the V segment lost 6 bases, leaving 7 bases of the junction unmatched. The CDR3 contains 14 residues. CDR1 is SGHTA and CDR2 is FQGNSA in the germline V gene. For the CDR3, the DNA is TGTGCCAGCAGTTCCGGGACAGGGTTATACGAGCAGTACTTC. Its translation is CASSSGTGLYEQYF.

Concerning this clone itself: At one end, the junction sequence differs from germline, possibly due to a read error. This chain links TRBV7-7 with TRBJ1-4; D unclear. The CDR3 runs 13 residues. CDR1 is SSHAT, CDR2 FNYEAQ, per germline (reference sequence). This CDR3 reads CASSLGANEKLFF. The CDR3 DNA is TGTGCTAGCAGCTTGGGTGCTAATGAAAAACTGTTTTTT.

The chain combines TRBV5-1 with TRBJ2-5, with 10 bases identical to TRBD2. The length of the CDR3 is 18 residues. Losses at the gene ends were 0 bases for V and 2 bases for J; bases not matched to a gene: 10. Germline-derived CDR1 and CDR2 are SGHRS and YFSETQ. The CDR3 sequence: CASSLGISGRRYQETQYF. DNA for the CDR3: TGCGCCAGCAGCTTGGGGATTAGCGGGAGGCGCTATCAAGAGACCCAGTACTTC.

This clone was detected a few times. The chain uses TRBV27 and TRBJ2-1, with D unresolved. Per the germline V gene, CDR1 is MNHEY and CDR2 is SMNVEV (reference sequence). V lost 4 bases and J lost 3, with 4 bases in between. The CDR3 covers 12 residues. The CDR3 reads CASSSLYNEQFF. CDR3 in DNA: TGTGCCAGCAGTTCCCTCTACAATGAGCAGTTCTTC.

J is TRBJ2-7 and V is TRBV5-1; D remains unclear. CDR3 length equals 14 residues. Trimming cost V 1 base and J 6 bases, with 14 bases left between them. CDR1 SGHRS and CDR2 YFSETQ come from the germline V gene. The chain's CDR3 is CASSLSGLVGEQYF. CDR3 DNA: TGCGCCAGCAGCTTGTCGGGCCTTGTGGGCGAGCAGTACTTC.

CDR3 loop: CASSQVALAGTGELFF. CDR3 coding DNA: TGCGCCAGCAGCCAAGTTGCTCTAGCGGGCACCGGGGAGCTGTTTTTT. J is TRBJ2-2 and V is TRBV4-1; TRBD2 agrees at 8 bases. V shed 1 base, J shed 4 bases, and the junction held 5 bases outside the gene matches. Germline values: CDR1 MGHRA, CDR2 YSYEKL. This CDR3 comprises 16 residues.

CDR3 DNA sequence: TGTGCCAGCAGTCCACAGGGTTTAACTAATGAAAAACTGTTTTTT. Translation: CASSPQGLTNEKLFF. J is TRBJ1-4 and V is TRBV2; a weak D match, TRBD1 (6 bases). This CDR3 region has 15 residues. The germline gives CDR1 SNHLY, CDR2 FYNNEI. V was pared by 5 bases and J by 1 base, with 11 bases between.

The chain couples TRBV4-2 to TRBJ2-7; TRBD1 agrees at 7 bases. V lost 0 bases to trimming and J lost 6 bases; unmatched junction nucleotides: 8. The CDR3 has 15 amino acids. Germline V lookup: CDR1 LGHNA, CDR2 YNFKEQ. CDR3 in DNA: TGTGCCAGCAGCCAAGATCTGAGACAGGGTAGCGAGCAGTACTTC. It specifies CASSQDLRQGSEQYF.

The rearrangement links TRBV7-2 to TRBJ2-1; the match to TRBD2 covers 7 bases. The CDR3 spans 15 residues. V gave up 0 bases and J gave up 1 base; unmatched junction bases: 0. From germline, CDR1 is SGHTA and CDR2 FQGNSA. The CDR3 region is CASSLAGLSYNEQFF. The CDR3 bases are TGTGCCAGCAGCTTAGCGGGACTATCCTACAATGAGCAGTTCTTC.

This chain links TRBV19 with TRBJ2-7; 9 bases agree with TRBD2. The CDR3 is made up of 17 amino acids. Germline V gene lookup returns CDR1 LNHDA and CDR2 SQIVND (reference sequence). Trimming cost V 3 bases and J 3 bases; bases outside gene matches: 12. The CDR3 loop reads CASSIGSGSGRLYEQYF. CDR3 nucleotide sequence: TGTGCCAGTAGTATCGGTAGCGGGAGTGGCCGCCTCTACGAGCAGTACTTC.

V gene TRBV5-4 combines with J gene TRBJ2-2, with D tentatively TRBD1 (6 bases). The CDR3 sequence is 17 residues long. The V end was cut by 4 bases, the J end by 0 bases, with 16 bases between. Germline V gene sequence: CDR1 SGHNT, CDR2 YYREEE (reference sequence). For the CDR3, the DNA is TGTGCCAGCAGCCACAGGGAGACAGTTCCGAACACCGGGGAGCTGTTTTTT. This gives the protein CASSHRETVPNTGELFF.

The genes are TRBV29-1 and TRBJ2-5, with D possibly TRBD1 on 6 matching bases. Trimming cost V 4 bases and J 3 bases, with 15 bases left between them. Germline CDR1 reads SQVTM; CDR2 reads ANQGSEA. The CDR3 has 14 residues. CDR3 protein: CSVAPRGNKETQYF. The DNA for the CDR3 is TGCAGCGTTGCCCCCAGGGGCAACAAAGAGACCCAGTACTTC.

As regards this clone: The junction departs from germline at one end; a sequencing error may be responsible. The chain links TRBV30 to TRBJ2-1, with TRBD2 identical over 9 bases. CDR3 length equals 14 residues. Per germline, CDR1 GTSNPN and CDR2 SVGIG (reference sequence). CDR3 in amino acids: CAWSAPQREAPLIF. The CDR3 DNA is TGTGCCTGGAGTGCCCCACAGCGGGAGGCCCCCCTGATCTTC.

At least ten counts were recorded for this clone. V is TRBV6-1 and J is TRBJ1-4; tentative D call: TRBD1 (5 bases). Germline loops: CDR1 MNHNS, CDR2 SASEGT. V lost 6 bases and J lost 8, with 16 bases in between. This CDR3 region has 14 residues. The CDR3 here is CASRVGTGEEKLFF. The CDR3 region has the DNA TGTGCCAGCAGGGTCGGGACGGGAGAAGAAAAACTGTTTTTT.

The V gene is TRBV2, the J gene TRBJ1-1; 8 positions agree with TRBD1. V shed 5 bases and J 7 bases; nucleotides not matched to a gene: 12. This CDR3 contains 15 residues. Germline values: CDR1 SNHLY, CDR2 FYNNEI. CDR3 DNA: TGTGCCAGCAGTTCCCGGACAGGGAGATCGGGTGAAGCTTTCTTT. Residues: CASSSRTGRSGEAFF.

The chain combines TRBV5-1 with TRBJ1-5, with D tentatively TRBD1 (5 bases). This CDR3 spans 13 amino acids. V gave up 4 bases and J gave up 3 bases, with 8 bases separating them. The germline V gene has CDR1 SGHRS and CDR2 YFSETQ. The CDR3 sequence: CASSAGLNQPQHF. For the CDR3, the DNA is TGCGCCAGCAGCGCAGGGCTCAATCAGCCCCAGCATTTT. Complete variable domain (other parts from reference TRBV5-1 and TRBJ1-5): KAGVTQTPRYLIKTRGQQVTLSCSPISGHRSVSWYQQTPGQGLQFLFEYFSETQRNKGNFPGRFSGRQFSNSRSEMNVSTLELGDSALYLCASSAGLNQPQHFGDGTRLSIL.

The rearrangement links TRBV6-6 to TRBJ2-1; 14 bases agree with TRBD2. Germline trimming cut 8 bases from V and 4 bases from J; bases unmatched to any gene: 4. Germline assignment: CDR1 MNHNY and CDR2 SVGAGI (reference sequence). The CDR3 contains 15 residues. The CDR3 nucleotides are TGTGCCAGCGGGACTAGCGGGAGTGGTTACAATGAGCAGTTCTTC. This translates into CASGTSGSGYNEQFF.